This T cell receptor (beta chain) was profiled in a study of T cell repertoires in aging, cancer and after chemotherapy. Study-wide context: Donor ages fell into six groups from 30 or younger up to 70 or older.

Multiplex touch-down PCR with TRB-A/B primers amplified rearranged V-D-J TRB sequences. TCRdb called the multiplex PCR reads again in MiXCR, with one record for every CDR3 protein. The table has hundreds of distinct CDR3 sequences, 56% seen once. By share, this clonotype counts as hyperexpanded. The CDR3 extends over 13 amino acids. CDR1 LNHDA and CDR2 SQIVND come from the germline V gene (reference sequence). The V end was cut by 4 bases, the J end by 5 bases, with 11 bases between. Amplification of TCR beta used genomic DNA extracted from peripheral blood. The sequence came from a human donor with a blood cancer. Sample: blood. The rearrangement joins TRBV19 to TRBJ1-1; no clear D. Here the CDR3 reads CASSTGPATEAFF. The CDR3 DNA reads as TGTGCCAGTAGTACCGGGCCCGCAACTGAAGCTTTCTTT.